A single sample is the source of the 8 T cell receptor beta chains below, sequenced in a study of shared clonotypes between healthy human individuals. Clones were sequenced by immunoSEQ multiplex PCR, and TCRdb holds only the in-frame ones, with some missing. The table records millions of clones, 90% to 95% of them present only once. Input material: naive CD4+ T cells sorted from blood. Subset defined: CD45RA+ positively selected. The receptors come from a man between 18 and 35 years old in good health.

Worth noting for this clone: Additional DNA sequences in this sample encode the identical CDR3. The chain combines TRBV7-9 with TRBJ2-7; a weak D match, TRBD1 (6 bases). CDR1 SEHNR and CDR2 FQNEAQ come from the germline V gene (reference sequence). This CDR3 is 13 amino acids long. V was clipped by 1 base and J by 13 bases, with 17 bases between them. CDR3 sequence: CASSLDQGTVTYF. CDR3 in DNA: TGTGCCAGCAGCTTAGACCAGGGGACCGTCACTTACTTC.

This clone has only a few counts. Distinct nucleotide sequences in the sample also encode this CDR3. CDR3 DNA sequence: TGTGCCTGGAGTGTAGTCACAGATACGCAGTATTTT. Amino acid sequence: CAWSVVTDTQYF. The chain is built from TRBV30 and TRBJ2-3; D gene ambiguous. CDR1 and CDR2 (germline): GTSNPN, SVGIG (reference sequence). Trimming removed 0 bases at V and 2 bases at J, with 3 bases between. The length of the CDR3 is 12 residues.

J is TRBJ2-7 and V is TRBV6-6, with TRBD2 as a possible D gene (5 bases). V shed 11 bases and J shed 0 bases, with 14 bases lying between them. Germline assignment: CDR1 MNHNY and CDR2 SVGAGI (reference sequence). There are 13 residues in the CDR3. In DNA form, the CDR3 reads TGTGCCGTAACTACGGGGTCCTCCTACGAGCAGTACTTC. It codes for CAVTTGSSYEQYF.

J is TRBJ2-7 and V is TRBV6-1; TRBD1 agrees at 9 bases. With V trimmed by 7 bases and J by 5 bases, 12 bases remained unmatched. This CDR3 has 15 amino acids. Germline V gene lookup returns CDR1 MNHNS and CDR2 SASEGT. CDR3 DNA sequence: TGTGCCAGCATGCAAAAGGTGGACAGGGGCAACGAGCAGTACTTC. This sequence encodes CASMQKVDRGNEQYF.

The genes are TRBV6-1 and TRBJ2-1, with D tentatively TRBD2 (6 bases). The V and J ends lost 6 bases and 12 bases respectively, with 18 bases between them. This CDR3 is built from 13 residues. Germline CDR1 and CDR2: MNHNS and SASEGT. The CDR3 loop reads CASSYNYLGGQFF. DNA of the CDR3: TGTGCCAGCAGCTACAATTACCTCGGGGGGCAGTTCTTC.

The J gene is TRBJ1-1, the V gene TRBV5-1; D not resolved. The CDR3 has 15 residues. Germline V gene sequence: CDR1 SGHRS, CDR2 YFSETQ. V gave up 0 bases and J gave up 2 bases, with 11 bases separating them. The CDR3 loop reads CASSLGSTANTEAFF. The CDR3 region has the DNA TGCGCCAGCAGCTTGGGATCCACGGCAAACACTGAAGCTTTCTTT.

The rearrangement links TRBV11-2 to TRBJ2-1; 9 nucleotides line up with TRBD2. V gave up 3 bases and J gave up 5 bases; unmatched junction bases: 5. From germline, CDR1 is SGHAT and CDR2 FQNNGV. The length of the CDR3 is 15 residues. The chain's CDR3 is CASSFSGSTDNEQFF. The CDR3 nucleotides read TGTGCCAGCAGCTTTAGCGGGAGCACAGACAATGAGCAGTTCTTC.

V usage is TRBV11-3 and J usage is TRBJ1-5; 8 bases match TRBD1. The length of the CDR3 is 16 residues. Germline lookup yields CDR1 SGHNT and CDR2 YENEEA. With 4 bases clipped from V and 3 bases from J, the junction kept 8 bases outside the gene matches. Here the CDR3 reads CASSSRDRRHNQPQHF. DNA of the CDR3: TGTGCCAGCAGCTCGCGGGACAGGCGCCACAATCAGCCCCAGCATTTT.